This T cell receptor (beta chain) stems from a study of T-cell reconstitution after alpha-beta-depleted transplantation in children. Findings of the study overall: Alpha-beta T cells about two months after transplant reportedly derived from several hundred expanded graft clones. Where some patients showed high TCRbeta diversity at day 60, it came from recipient T cells and thymic progenitors that had survived. At one year after transplant, newly produced T cells mostly accounted for T-cell counts and diversity.

V dropped 4 bases and J dropped 3; count of bases not matched to a gene: 25. CDR1 and CDR2 (germline): ENHRY, SYGVKD. CDR3 length equals 21 residues. As regards this clonotype: The antigen is unknown.

Construction of the TCRbeta library involved unique molecular identifiers. A single record per CDR3 protein comes from TCRdb applying MiXCR to the PCR reads. Here the sample spans roughly 50,000 distinct CDR3 sequences, 40% to 45% being singletons. This clonotype was obtained from a male patient younger than 18 who had a stem cell transplant for acute lymphoblastic leukemia, so the T cells may come from the graft donor. Sequencing used PBMCs, mostly from graft donor cells, obtained 360 days after TCRalphabeta/CD19-depleted stem cell transplant. The V gene is TRBV10-3, the J gene TRBJ2-7, with TRBD2 identical over 9 bases. Written as DNA, the CDR3 is TGTGCCATCAGTGTAAGGACAGGAGAAAGTAGCGGGAGTGCGGCGGGCTACGAGCAGTACTTC. This translates into CAISVRTGESSGSAAGYEQYF.